A selection of T cell receptor beta chains follows, all from one sample in a study of blood T cell repertoires in COVID-19. Some clones are missing from TCRdb's copy, which holds only in-frame ones; the method was immunoSEQ multiplex PCR. The table shows around 160,000 clones, with roughly four fifths occurring only once. What was sequenced was peripheral blood. The receptors shown here come from a man in his 60s with active or convalescent COVID-19. The CDR3 runs from the conserved cysteine through the conserved F or W. D genes are given only for firm matches. The listing skips clone size in some rows; elsewhere it reads once, few, many or a size class.

CASSEAGTGSNEQFF TGTGCCAGCAGTGAAGCGGGGACAGGATCCAATGAGCAGTTCTTC TRBJ2-1 NA TRBV2 TRBD1
CASSLRDSKEFF TGTGCCAGCAGCCTCCGGGACTCAAAGGAGTTTTTT TRBJ1-4 few TRBV5-6 NA
CASSQPDRGPMNTEAFF TGCGCCAGCAGTCAACCGGACAGGGGCCCGATGAACACTGAAGCTTTCTTT TRBJ1-1 few TRBV23-1 TRBD1
CSVDSGTSYEQYF TGCAGCGTAGATTCCGGGACAAGCTACGAGCAGTACTTC TRBJ2-7 NA TRBV29-1 NA
CASSFTSGGYDEQYF TGTGCCAGCAGTTTCACCTCAGGGGGCTATGACGAGCAGTACTTC TRBJ2-7 NA TRBV6-2/TRBV6-3 TRBD1
CASSSPGQGTETQYF TGTGCCAGCAGCTCCCCGGGACAGGGTACGGAGACCCAGTACTTC TRBJ2-5 NA TRBV25-1 TRBD1
CASSQLDREKNTIYF TGTGCCAGCAGCCAACTGGACAGAGAGAAAAACACCATATATTTT TRBJ1-3 NA TRBV3-1/TRBV3-2 NA
CASSSGQGGKTQYF TGTGCCAGCAGTTCGGGGCAGGGAGGCAAGACCCAGTACTTC TRBJ2-5 NA TRBV6-6 NA
CATAVASYNEQFF TGTGCCACAGCGGTGGCCTCCTACAATGAGCAGTTCTTC TRBJ2-1 NA TRBV7-9 NA
CASTGQGISNQPQHF TGTGCCAGTACCGGACAGGGGATAAGCAATCAGCCCCAGCATTTT TRBJ1-5 NA TRBV19 TRBD1
CASSPNGGLRSPLHF TGTGCCAGCAGCCCCAACGGGGGGCTGAGGTCACCCCTCCACTTT TRBJ1-6 NA TRBV7-2 NA
CASSSNSGTPSYEQYF TGCGCCAGCAGCTCGAATAGCGGGACCCCGTCTTACGAGCAGTACTTC TRBJ2-7 NA TRBV5-1 TRBD2
CASSRTGVTEAFF TGTGCCAGCAGCCGGACAGGGGTCACTGAAGCTTTCTTT TRBJ1-1 NA TRBV12-3/TRBV12-4 TRBD1
CASSLRTGNTEAFF TGTGCCAGCAGCCTTAGGACAGGGAACACTGAAGCTTTCTTT TRBJ1-1 NA TRBV7-2 TRBD1
CASTPAGGTGELFF TGTGCCAGCACCCCAGCGGGGGGAACCGGGGAGCTGTTTTTT TRBJ2-2 NA TRBV11-2 TRBD2
CASGVSRTQYF TGTGCCAGCGGTGTTTCGAGGACCCAGTACTTC TRBJ2-5 NA TRBV12-3/TRBV12-4 NA
CASSQETTPGAYNEQFF TGTGCCAGCAGCCAAGAGACCACTCCCGGGGCCTACAATGAGCAGTTCTTC TRBJ2-1 NA TRBV4-2 NA
CSASDNRVFEAFF TGCAGTGCTAGTGACAACAGAGTCTTCGAAGCTTTCTTT TRBJ1-1 NA TRBV20-1 NA
CASSKTGSPYNSPLHF TGTGCCAGCAGCAAAACAGGGAGCCCCTATAATTCACCCCTCCACTTT TRBJ1-6 NA TRBV7-3 NA
CASSLAREYEQYF TGCGCCAGCAGCTTGGCCAGGGAATACGAGCAGTACTTC TRBJ2-7 NA TRBV5-1 NA
CASSEGTSGTDTQYF TGTGCCAGCAGTGAAGGGACTAGCGGCACAGATACGCAGTATTTT TRBJ2-3 few TRBV6-1 TRBD2
CATSDANQPQHF TGTGCCACCAGTGATGCGAATCAGCCCCAGCATTTT TRBJ1-5 NA TRBV24-1 NA
CASSLGGSDTQYF TGCGCCAGCAGCCTCGGAGGTTCAGATACGCAGTATTTT TRBJ2-3 NA TRBV5-1 NA
CASSPPGRGVGQYF TGTGCCAGCAGTCCACCAGGCAGGGGTGTAGGGCAGTACTTC TRBJ2-7 many TRBV28 NA
CASSSGTSYEQYF TGTGCCAGCTCAAGTGGTACTTCCTACGAGCAGTACTTC TRBJ2-7 once TRBV18 NA
CATSLQGPYNEQFF TGTGCCACCTCATTACAGGGCCCCTACAATGAGCAGTTCTTC TRBJ2-1 NA TRBV6-5 NA
CASSLAGVNTGELFF TGTGCCAGCAGCCTAGCGGGGGTAAACACCGGGGAGCTGTTTTTT TRBJ2-2 NA TRBV28 TRBD2
CASSLARTSGYNEQFF TGTGCCAGCAGCTTAGCGCGAACTAGCGGCTACAATGAGCAGTTCTTC TRBJ2-1 NA TRBV7-2 TRBD2
CASSHVGYGYTF TGTGCCAGCAGCCACGTCGGTTATGGCTACACCTTC TRBJ1-2 NA TRBV14 NA
CASTLGLAGYEQYF TGTGCCAGCACCCTGGGACTAGCGGGCTACGAGCAGTACTTC TRBJ2-7 NA TRBV5-8 TRBD2
CASSLVGQGAGNTIYF TGTGCCAGCAGCTTAGTGGGACAGGGGGCTGGAAACACCATATATTTT TRBJ1-3 NA TRBV7-2 TRBD1
CASSLDRGQPQHF TGTGCCAGCAGCTTAGATAGGGGGCAGCCCCAGCATTTT TRBJ1-5 NA TRBV11-2 NA